What follows describes a single TCR beta chain. Its cognate antigen is unknown. Germline is not matched at one junction end, which may reflect a read error. CDR1 is SGHAT and CDR2 is FQNNGV in the germline V gene. The CDR3 has 17 amino acids. A primer in the constant region served to generate TCR beta cDNA from 500 ng of total RNA. Libraries for TCR beta were built through three nested multiplex PCR rounds, which together made up a slightly modified ARM-PCR procedure. The study ran its first two PCR rounds for approximately 10 cycles each, using TRBV1-TRBV30 forward primers and a C-beta reverse primer. TCRdb re-analysed the multiplex PCR reads in MiXCR, keeping a single row per CDR3 protein. In the table there are 310,000 or so distinct CDR3 sequences, around three fifths of which are singletons. Germline DNA was also extracted, while the blood RNA originated from unsorted whole blood. Before any surgery took place, approximately 4 milliliters of peripheral blood were collected.

This entry is derived from a study of tumor-infiltrating lymphocytes in primary liver carcinoma. About the research overall: Men and women, 30 to 69 years of age, made up the patients. Lesions, classed as T1-T3 N0M0, spanned 4.2 to 10 cm across. General study findings and limits: Blood had a significantly lower top-250-clone fraction than tumors did (p = 0.039).

The chain is built from TRBV11-2 and TRBJ2-2, with D possibly TRBD1 on 7 matching bases. Specimen: peripheral blood. This clonotype was sampled from a man aged 35 to 55 with primary liver carcinoma and hepatitis B virus infection. The chain's CDR3 is CASSEPSGGRGLREPFF. CDR3 in DNA: TGTGCCAGCAGCGAACCATCAGGGGGTCGGGGGTTACGGGAGCCGTTTTTT.